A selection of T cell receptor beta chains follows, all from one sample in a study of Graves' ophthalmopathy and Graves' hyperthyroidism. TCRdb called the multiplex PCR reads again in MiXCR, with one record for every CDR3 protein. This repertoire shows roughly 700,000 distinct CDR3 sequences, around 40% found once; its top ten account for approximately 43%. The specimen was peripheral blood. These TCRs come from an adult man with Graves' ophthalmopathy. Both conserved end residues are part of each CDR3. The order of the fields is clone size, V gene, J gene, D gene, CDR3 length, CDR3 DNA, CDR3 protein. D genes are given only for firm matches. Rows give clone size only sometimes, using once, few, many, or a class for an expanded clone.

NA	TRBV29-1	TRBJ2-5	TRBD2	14	TGCAGCGTAGGTCCCAGCGGGAGAGGGGAGACCCAGTACTTC	CSVGPSGRGETQYF
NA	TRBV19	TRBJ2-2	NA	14	TGTGCCAGTAGTCGCGCGGGACATACCGGGGAGCTGTTTTTT	CASSRAGHTGELFF
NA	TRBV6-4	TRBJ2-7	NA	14	TGTGCCAGCAGTGAGAGGGACACCGGGGCCGAGCAGTACTTC	CASSERDTGAEQYF
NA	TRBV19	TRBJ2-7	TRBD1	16	TGTGCCAGCAGACCAACGGGACAGGGCATCTCCTACGAGCAGTACTTC	CASRPTGQGISYEQYF
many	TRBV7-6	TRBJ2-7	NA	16	TGTGCCAGCAGTCAGAAATTGGGACCGCTCACCTACGAGCAGTACTTC	CASSQKLGPLTYEQYF
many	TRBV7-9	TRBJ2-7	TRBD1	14	TGTGCCAGCAGCTACCTGGGGCAGGGGGCCGAGCAGTACTTC	CASSYLGQGAEQYF
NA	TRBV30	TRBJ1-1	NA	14	TGTGCCTGGATTCAATCAGCTATGAACACTGAAGCTTTCTTT	CAWIQSAMNTEAFF
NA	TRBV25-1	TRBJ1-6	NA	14	TGTGCCAGCAGTGAGTCGACAGGCACCTCACCCCTCCACTTT	CASSESTGTSPLHF
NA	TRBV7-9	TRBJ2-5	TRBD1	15	TGTGCCAGCTGCTACCTCGGGACAGGGATGGAGACCCAGTACTTC	CASCYLGTGMETQYF
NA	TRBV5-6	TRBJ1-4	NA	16	TGTGCCAGCAGCTTGACCACAAAAACCCCAGTAGAAAAACTGTTTTTT	CASSLTTKTPVEKLFF
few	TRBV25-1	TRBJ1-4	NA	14	TGTGCCAGCAGTTTAATCTCAACTAATGAAAAACTGTTTTTT	CASSLISTNEKLFF
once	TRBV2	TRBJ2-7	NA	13	TGTGCCAGCGTCAGGACAGACTCCTACGAGCAGTACTTC	CASVRTDSYEQYF
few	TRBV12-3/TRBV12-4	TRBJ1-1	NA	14	TGTGCCAGCAGTAAAAGGACTAGGAACACTGAAGCTTTCTTT	CASSKRTRNTEAFF
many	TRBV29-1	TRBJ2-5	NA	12	TGCAGCGTTGAGGGACTGGGAGAGACCCAGTACTTC	CSVEGLGETQYF
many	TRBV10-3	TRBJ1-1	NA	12	TGTGCCATCAGTGAGCGGGGTGATGAAGCTTTCTTT	CAISERGDEAFF
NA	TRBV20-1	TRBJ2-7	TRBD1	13	TGCAGTGCATACTCCGGGACAGACTACGAGCAGTACTTC	CSAYSGTDYEQYF
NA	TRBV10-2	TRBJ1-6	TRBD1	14	TGCGCCAGCAGCGATGGGACAGGGTATTCACCCCTCCACTTT	CASSDGTGYSPLHF
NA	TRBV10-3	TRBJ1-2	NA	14	TGTGCCAGCAGCCGACGGAGAAGTAACTATGGCTACACCTTC	CASSRRRSNYGYTF
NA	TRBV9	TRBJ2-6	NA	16	TGTGCCAGCAGCGGGCACGCCAGCTCTGGGGCCAACGTCCTGACTTTC	CASSGHASSGANVLTF
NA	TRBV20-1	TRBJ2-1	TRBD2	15	TGCAGTGCTAGGACTAGCGGGAGCCTTTACAATGAGCAGTTCTTC	CSARTSGSLYNEQFF
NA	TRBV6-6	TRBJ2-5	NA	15	TGTGCCAGCAGTGAAGCGCTTCGACGGGAAGAGACCCAGTACTTC	CASSEALRREETQYF
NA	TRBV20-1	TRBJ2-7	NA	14	TGCAGTGCTAGAGATCTAGGGCTGGCCTACGAGCAGTACTTC	CSARDLGLAYEQYF
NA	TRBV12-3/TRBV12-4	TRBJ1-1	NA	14	TGTGCCAGCAGCCAAGGTCTTAGGGCCACTGAAGCTTTCTTT	CASSQGLRATEAFF
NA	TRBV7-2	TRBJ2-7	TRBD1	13	TGTGCCGGCAGAGAGGGACAGGGGTACGAGCAGTACTTC	CAGREGQGYEQYF
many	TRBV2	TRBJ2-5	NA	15	TGTGCCAGCAGTGAACATCAAGGGGGGTCAGAGACCCAGTACTTC	CASSEHQGGSETQYF
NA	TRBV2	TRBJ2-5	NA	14	TGTGCCAGCAGTGTGGGCAAGAACACGGAGACCCAGTACTTC	CASSVGKNTETQYF
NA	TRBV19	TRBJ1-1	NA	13	TGTGCCAGTAGCGACTTTATGAACACTGAAGCTTTCTTT	CASSDFMNTEAFF
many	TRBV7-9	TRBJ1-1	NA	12	TGTGCCAGCAGCCGGGCGGCCACTGAAGCTTTCTTT	CASSRAATEAFF
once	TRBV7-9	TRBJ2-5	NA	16	TGTGCCAGCAGCTATGGACTAACGGGGCTACAAGAGACCCAGTACTTC	CASSYGLTGLQETQYF
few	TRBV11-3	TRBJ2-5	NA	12	TGTGCCAGCAAGAGGGTATGGTCGACCCAGTACTTC	CASKRVWSTQYF
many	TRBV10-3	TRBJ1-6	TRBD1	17	TGTGCCATCTCTGGGACAGGGGTGAGCTCCTATAATTCACCCCTCCACTTT	CAISGTGVSSYNSPLHF
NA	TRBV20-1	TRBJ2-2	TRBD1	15	TGCAGCGGCCTCTTGGGACAGGGGACCACCGGGGAGCTGTTTTTT	CSGLLGQGTTGELFF
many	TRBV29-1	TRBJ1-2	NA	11	TGCAGCGCCCTCGGGGGGCATGGCTACACCTTC	CSALGGHGYTF
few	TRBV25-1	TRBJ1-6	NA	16	TGTGCCAGCAGTGAATACGGGGGTACCGTAGGTTCACCCCTCCACTTT	CASSEYGGTVGSPLHF
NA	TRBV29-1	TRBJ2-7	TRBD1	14	TGCAGCGTTGAAACCGGGACAGGGGGGTACGAGCAGTACTTC	CSVETGTGGYEQYF
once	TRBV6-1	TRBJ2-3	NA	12	TGTGCCAGCGCAGGGGTGACAGATACGCAGTATTTT	CASAGVTDTQYF
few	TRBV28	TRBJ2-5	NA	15	TGTGCCAGCAGTACCCCAGGGTCAGGGAAAGAGACCCAGTACTTC	CASSTPGSGKETQYF
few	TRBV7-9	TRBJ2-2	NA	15	TGTGCCAGCAGCTTAGTGGAAACGGGGTCCGGGGAGCTGTTTTTT	CASSLVETGSGELFF
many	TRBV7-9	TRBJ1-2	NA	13	TGTGCCAGCAGCTTTCAGGGTCCATTTGGCTACACCTTC	CASSFQGPFGYTF
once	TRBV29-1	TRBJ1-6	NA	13	TGCAGCGTCAGGACAGACCACAATCAGCCCCTCCACTTT	CSVRTDHNQPLHF
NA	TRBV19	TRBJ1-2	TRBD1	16	TGTGCCAGTAGTCGGACAGGGACAGGTTCTAAGCCTGGCTACACCTTC	CASSRTGTGSKPGYTF
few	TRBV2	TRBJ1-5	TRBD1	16	TGTGCCAGCAGTTTAGCACCGCAGGGGGGAAATCAGCCCCAGCATTTT	CASSLAPQGGNQPQHF
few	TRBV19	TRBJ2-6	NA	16	TGTGCCAGTAGTATACCCTCTAGGGCTGGGGCCAACGTCCTGACTTTC	CASSIPSRAGANVLTF
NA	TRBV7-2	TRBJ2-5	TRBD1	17	TGTGCCAGCAGCCGGGGGACAGGGGACGAAGGGCGGGAGACCCAGTACTTC	CASSRGTGDEGRETQYF
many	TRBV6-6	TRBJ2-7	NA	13	TGTGCCAGCAGTTGGCTGTCAGGGGACGAGCAGTACTTC	CASSWLSGDEQYF
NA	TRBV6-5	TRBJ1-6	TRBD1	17	TGTGCCAGCAGCCGAAACCAGGGGGCGGAATATAATTCACCCCTCCACTTT	CASSRNQGAEYNSPLHF
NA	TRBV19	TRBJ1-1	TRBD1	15	TGTGTCAGTAGTATTCCCGGGACAGGGGCAACTGAAGCTTTCTTT	CVSSIPGTGATEAFF
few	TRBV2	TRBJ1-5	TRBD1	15	TGTGCCAGCAGCCCAGGGGGCGTAAGCAATCAGCCCCAGCATTTT	CASSPGGVSNQPQHF
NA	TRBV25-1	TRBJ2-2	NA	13	TGTGCCAGACAGGCAACGAACACCGGGGAGCTGTTTTTT	CARQATNTGELFF
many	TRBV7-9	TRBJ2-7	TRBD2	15	TGTGCCAGCAGCTTAGGGGGGGCTAGCGGGAGCGAGCAGTACTTC	CASSLGGASGSEQYF
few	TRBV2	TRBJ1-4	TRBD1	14	TGTGCCAGCAGTCGGACAGGGGATAATGAAAAACTGTTTTTT	CASSRTGDNEKLFF
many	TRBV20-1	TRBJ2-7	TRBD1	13	TGCAGTGCACAACCCGACAGGGGGCTCGAGCAGTACTTC	CSAQPDRGLEQYF
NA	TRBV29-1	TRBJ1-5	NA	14	TGCAGCGTTGTAGGTCGGGTCGGGGCGGGTTCCCAGCATTTT	CSVVGRVGAGSQHF
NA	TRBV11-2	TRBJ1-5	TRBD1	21	TGTGCCAGCAGCTTAGTGAGGGATCCGACACCGGGACAGGGGACGAGGCAGCCCCAGCATTTT	CASSLVRDPTPGQGTRQPQHF
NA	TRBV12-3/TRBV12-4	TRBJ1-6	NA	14	TGTGCCAGCTCAAGGACGACGATGTACTCACCCCTCCACTTT	CASSRTTMYSPLHF
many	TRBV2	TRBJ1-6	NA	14	TGTGCCAGCAGTGAGCTCGCAGGGGATTCACCCCTCCACTTT	CASSELAGDSPLHF
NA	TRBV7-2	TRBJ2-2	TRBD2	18	TGTGCCAGCAGCTTAGGTTCTTCTAGCGGGACTAAGACCGGGGAGCTGTTTTTT	CASSLGSSSGTKTGELFF